This TCR beta chain was sequenced for a study of blood T cell repertoires in COVID-19. Study information: Collection of acute and convalescent COVID-19 samples took place in the United States, Italy and Spain. Nucleic acid was either cDNA or gDNA, and it came from T cells, B-cell-depleted T cells, or PBMCs.

This CDR3 is built from 16 residues. The V end was cut by 2 bases, the J end by 2 bases, with 13 bases between. Germline-derived CDR1 and CDR2 are MNHEY and SVGEGT. Authors' methods: Reference gene primers were amplified, and this amplification served to estimate nucleated cell counts. Sequenced by immunoSEQ multiplex PCR; TCRdb stores in-frame clones only, minus some. V, J and clone size were drawn from that table, and D and trimming were deduced from the DNA. This sample yields hundreds of thousands of clones, of which 87% are seen a single time; 2% to 2.5% belongs to the top ten. Sequenced material: peripheral blood. The TCR was taken from a woman aged 50 to 60 who had recovered from COVID-19. The chain employs TRBV6-2 or TRBV6-3 and TRBJ2-1; a possible D gene is TRBD2 (6 bases). CDR3 protein: CASSYSGGKAYNEQFF. The CDR3 coding sequence is TGTGCCAGCAGTTACAGTGGCGGGAAAGCCTACAATGAGCAGTTCTTC.